These T cell receptor beta chains were read from a single sample in a study of blood T cell repertoires in COVID-19. Profiled with immunoSEQ multiplex PCR; TCRdb holds only in-frame clones, not every one. The sample includes about 68,000 clones, about four fifths seen only once; the top ten take roughly 6.5%. Sequencing was done on a sample of peripheral blood. All receptors derive from a woman aged 55-75 years with acute or convalescent COVID-19. CDR3s include the opening cysteine and the closing phenylalanine or tryptophan. D genes are given only for firm matches. Expanded clones get a size class; other rows say once, few or many, or leave the size out.

v_gene	abundance	d_gene	j_gene	CDR3nt	CDR3aa
TRBV12-3/TRBV12-4	few	TRBD1	TRBJ1-1	TGTGCCAGCAGCCAGGGGGCTGAAGCTTTCTTT	CASSQGAEAFF
TRBV5-4	NA	NA	TRBJ1-2	TGTGCCAGCGGGCTTCTCGGAGGAGGCTACACCTTC	CASGLLGGGYTF
TRBV7-2	once	NA	TRBJ1-2	TGTGCCAGCAGCTCAACTCGGGACACCGGATTATACTATGGCTACACCTTC	CASSSTRDTGLYYGYTF
TRBV7-8	NA	NA	TRBJ1-5	TGTGCCAGCAGCTTATTTTTGGCCGCGGGGGGAATCAAGCCCCAGCATTTT	CASSLFLAAGGIKPQHF
TRBV2	NA	TRBD1	TRBJ1-1	TGTGCCAGCAGTGTACCGGGACAGGGGATGTGGAACACTGAAGCTTTCTTT	CASSVPGQGMWNTEAFF
TRBV7-2	NA	NA	TRBJ1-1	TGTGCCAGCAGCCCTACGATGAACACTGAAGCTTTCTTT	CASSPTMNTEAFF
TRBV7-6	NA	TRBD1	TRBJ1-1	TGTGCCAGCAGCTTAGCTGGACGAACAGGGGTAACTGAAGCTTTCTTT	CASSLAGRTGVTEAFF
TRBV2	once	TRBD2	TRBJ2-5	TGTGCCAGCAGCGGGAGGACTGACCAAGAGACCCAGTACTTC	CASSGRTDQETQYF
TRBV4-2	NA	NA	TRBJ2-4	TGTGCCAGCAGCCAAGAGTTAGAGACCAAAAACATTCAGTACTTC	CASSQELETKNIQYF
TRBV29-1	once	TRBD2	TRBJ2-7	TGCAGCGTTGTCGGGGGGGGGACCTACGAGCAGTACTTC	CSVVGGGTYEQYF
TRBV5-1	NA	TRBD1	TRBJ2-2	TGCGCCAGCAGCACCTCGACAGGGAGCACCGGGGAGCTGTTTTTT	CASSTSTGSTGELFF
TRBV10-3	NA	TRBD1	TRBJ1-2	TGTGCCATCAGTGAGACGAGACCGGGACAGGGAATCGGCTACACCTTC	CAISETRPGQGIGYTF
TRBV2	NA	NA	TRBJ2-5	TGTGCCAGCAGGTCCCGGGCCTTCGGGGGGCGAGAGACCCAGTACTTC	CASRSRAFGGRETQYF
TRBV9	NA	TRBD2	TRBJ2-7	TGTGCCAGCAGCGTAGCGGACGGGGGGTACGAGCAGTACTTC	CASSVADGGYEQYF
TRBV7-9	NA	NA	TRBJ2-1	TGTGCCAGCAGCTTTTGGGGCCAGGTAGAAAATGAGCAGTTCTTC	CASSFWGQVENEQFF
TRBV5-6	NA	NA	TRBJ2-1	TGTGCCAGCAGCTTGGACCGGGGGGCGCGGGATGAGCAGTTCTTC	CASSLDRGARDEQFF
TRBV7-9	NA	TRBD1	TRBJ1-1	TGTGCCAGCAGCCTACAGGGGTCCAACACTGAAGCTTTCTTT	CASSLQGSNTEAFF
TRBV27	NA	TRBD1	TRBJ2-3	TGTGCCAGCAGATGGACAGGGACCGTCGCAGATACGCAGTATTTT	CASRWTGTVADTQYF
TRBV5-1	NA	NA	TRBJ2-6	TGCGCCAGCAACAGGGACGGCCCCTCTGGGGCCAACGTCCTGACTTTC	CASNRDGPSGANVLTF
TRBV7-9	few	NA	TRBJ1-1	TGTGCCAGCAGCCCACAGAATGAAGCTTTCTTT	CASSPQNEAFF
TRBV7-9	NA	TRBD1	TRBJ1-5	TGTGCCAGCAGCTCCACCCGGGACAGGGACAATCAGCCCCAGCATTTT	CASSSTRDRDNQPQHF
TRBV7-8	NA	TRBD1	TRBJ1-5	TGTGCCAGCAGCCTCAACAGGGGGCCGTCTCAGCCCCAGCATTTT	CASSLNRGPSQPQHF
TRBV2	NA	NA	TRBJ1-2	TGTGCCAGCAGTGTTAGGGAGAACTATGGCTACACCTTC	CASSVRENYGYTF
TRBV19	NA	TRBD1	TRBJ2-1	TGTGCCAGTAGTATAGGGACAGGGGTTTTCGGTGAGCAGTTCTTC	CASSIGTGVFGEQFF
TRBV19	NA	NA	TRBJ1-6	TGTGCCAGTAGTATAGATCGGAGAAGCTCCTATAATTCACCCCTCCACTTT	CASSIDRRSSYNSPLHF
TRBV9	NA	NA	TRBJ2-7	TGTGCCAGCAGCGTAGAAGGAAGGAGCTACGAGCAGTACTTC	CASSVEGRSYEQYF
TRBV29-1	few	TRBD1	TRBJ2-7	TGCAGCGTTGCAGGGGGCACCAAATACGAGCAGTACTTC	CSVAGGTKYEQYF
TRBV5-4	NA	NA	TRBJ2-7	TGTGCCAGCAGGGATTCGGGCGGGGAGTTATACGAGCAGTACTTC	CASRDSGGELYEQYF
TRBV4-1	NA	NA	TRBJ1-2	TGCGCCAGCAACCGCGACTCCCCCGGGGAGCAGGCCCTCTATGGCTACACCTTC	CASNRDSPGEQALYGYTF
TRBV5-6	NA	NA	TRBJ2-3	TGTGCCAGCAGCTTGCGACAGGTGCGGGTAGATACGCAGTATTTT	CASSLRQVRVDTQYF
TRBV19	NA	TRBD1	TRBJ1-4	TGTGCCAGTAGTACCCGGACAGGGCGGCGAAAACTGTTTTTT	CASSTRTGRRKLFF
TRBV11-3	NA	NA	TRBJ2-2	TGTGCCAGCAGCTCCCGGGGATCGGGGGAGCTGTTTTTT	CASSSRGSGELFF
TRBV6-1	NA	NA	TRBJ1-5	TGTGCCAGCAGTGAAGCGCTAAGGGGACAGCCCCAGCATTTT	CASSEALRGQPQHF
TRBV3-1/TRBV3-2	NA	NA	TRBJ2-5	TGTGCCAGCAGCCTGGCGGGACTCTTAAAAGAGACCCAGTACTTC	CASSLAGLLKETQYF
TRBV11-3	once	NA	TRBJ2-1	TGTGCCAGCAGCTTGGAAAGAGGATATGAGCAGTTCTTC	CASSLERGYEQFF
TRBV12-5	NA	TRBD2	TRBJ2-3	TGTGCTAGTGGTCCGGGACTAGCGGGGGGATCAGATACGCAGTATTTT	CASGPGLAGGSDTQYF
TRBV9	NA	TRBD1	TRBJ1-2	TGTGCCAGCAGCACCGGTCAGGGGGCAGGGGGCTACACCTTC	CASSTGQGAGGYTF
TRBV2	NA	TRBD1	TRBJ1-2	TGTGCCTGCAGGACAGGGACGGGCTATGGCTACACCTTC	CACRTGTGYGYTF
TRBV11-1	NA	TRBD2	TRBJ2-3	TGTGCCAGCAGCTTAAGCCCAGCGGGGTCAGATACGCAGTATTTT	CASSLSPAGSDTQYF
TRBV5-1	NA	NA	TRBJ2-3	TGCGCCAGCAGCTTCTCCAGCGGACGACCCACAGATACGCAGTATTTT	CASSFSSGRPTDTQYF
TRBV5-1	NA	NA	TRBJ2-7	TGCGCCAGCAGCCCGTCAGGGGATCAATACGAGCAGTACTTC	CASSPSGDQYEQYF
TRBV5-1	NA	NA	TRBJ1-1	TGCGCCAGCAGCTTGGATGGGCTGAACACTGAAGCTTTCTTT	CASSLDGLNTEAFF
TRBV5-1	NA	TRBD2	TRBJ2-1	TGCGCCAGCAGCTTAACTAGCGGAATTAGCTCCTACAATGAGCAGTTCTTC	CASSLTSGISSYNEQFF
TRBV2	NA	NA	TRBJ1-4	TGTGCCAGCAGTGACCGTCCTAATGAAAAACTGTTTTTT	CASSDRPNEKLFF